Following are 9 T cell receptor beta chains from one sample sequenced in a study of T cells in Graves' hyperthyroidism and ophthalmopathy. Amplification of TCR beta CDR3 regions used RNA as the template. In the first-round RT-PCR of the TCR CDR3, the HTBI primer set was used. TCRdb redid the calling of the multiplex PCR reads with MiXCR, one entry per CDR3 protein. This sample has 700,000 to 850,000 distinct CDR3 sequences, with under 45% found just once. The sequenced sample consisted of blood. These receptors were obtained from a middle-aged woman with Graves' hyperthyroidism.

The sample holds many counts of this clonotype. The chain carries TRBV29-1 and TRBJ2-5; no definite D call. Germline lookup yields CDR1 SQVTM and CDR2 ANQGSEA. The V and J ends lost 5 bases and 4 bases respectively, with 8 bases between them. The CDR3 runs 11 residues. This CDR3 is CSVIHGETQYF. Written as DNA, the CDR3 is TGCAGCGTTATTCACGGAGAGACCCAGTACTTC.

Of note for this clonotype: One end of the junction varies from germline; a read error may be responsible. CDR3 in amino acids: CASSQGEGELTDTQYF. DNA of the CDR3: TGCGCCAGCAGCCAAGGCGAGGGGGAGTTGACAGATACGCAGTATTTT. This chain connects TRBV5-5 to TRBJ2-3; a possible D gene is TRBD1 (6 bases). Germline CDR1 is SGHKS and CDR2 is YYEKEE (reference sequence). This CDR3 has 16 residues.

As to this clonotype: A much bigger clone sits one base away, suggesting this may be a read error. This chain connects TRBV29-1 to TRBJ1-4, with D unresolved. This CDR3 contains 13 residues. The germline gives CDR1 SQVTM, CDR2 ANQGSEA. V dropped 4 bases and J dropped 4 bases, with 10 bases sitting between them. CDR3 coding DNA: TGCAGCGTTGCGGGCAGGCTTAATGAAAAACTGTTTTTT. It yields the protein CSVAGRLNEKLFF. The full variable domain, rest sourced from reference TRBV29-1 and TRBJ1-4, is SAVISQKPSRDICQRGTSLTIQCQVDSQVTMMFWYRQQPGQSLTLIATANQGSEATYESGFVIDKFPISRPNLTFSTLTVSNMSPEDSSIYLCSVAGRLNEKLFFGSGTQLSVL.

The table lists this clonotype with many counts. The DNA of the CDR3 is TGCAGCGTTGATGGGACAGGGTACACTGAAGCTTTCTTT. This codes for CSVDGTGYTEAFF. The rearrangement links TRBV29-1 to TRBJ1-1; 9 bases fit TRBD1. Losses at the gene ends were 3 bases for V and 3 bases for J; bases not matched to a gene: 2. This CDR3 contains 13 residues. The germline gives CDR1 SQVTM, CDR2 ANQGSEA. Full variable domain (rest looked up from reference TRBV29-1 and TRBJ1-1): SAVISQKPSRDICQRGTSLTIQCQVDSQVTMMFWYRQQPGQSLTLIATANQGSEATYESGFVIDKFPISRPNLTFSTLTVSNMSPEDSSIYLCSVDGTGYTEAFFGQGTRLTVV.

In its sample, this clonotype was seen many times. The chain joins TRBV10-3 to TRBJ2-7; 11 nucleotides align to TRBD2. The CDR3 runs to 12 residues. Germline CDR1 ENHRY, CDR2 SYGVKD. Germline trimming cut 10 bases from V and 5 bases from J; bases unmatched to any gene: 4. This CDR3 reads CATQTSGNEQYF. Here the CDR3 DNA reads TGTGCCACCCAGACTAGCGGGAACGAGCAGTACTTC.

In its sample, this clonotype was seen many times. V gene TRBV7-2 combines with J gene TRBJ1-2; no clear D gene. The CDR3 covers 13 residues. Trimming stripped 2 bases from V and 2 bases from J, with 6 bases between. Germline loops: CDR1 SGHTA, CDR2 FQGNSA. CDR3: CASSLPKNYGYTF. Written as DNA, the CDR3 is TGTGCCAGCAGCTTACCCAAGAACTATGGCTACACCTTC.

This clonotype appeared a few times. The chain joins TRBV5-4 to TRBJ1-6; a weak D match, TRBD1 (6 bases). With 4 bases removed from V and 0 bases from J, the gap between germline ends came to 14 bases. CDR1 SGHNT and CDR2 YYREEE come from the germline V gene (reference sequence). The CDR3 sequence is 17 residues long. The CDR3 spells CASSQKGGSSYNSPLHF. In nucleotides, the CDR3 is TGTGCCAGCAGCCAGAAAGGGGGAAGCTCCTATAATTCACCCCTCCACTTT.

This clonotype was recorded at least ten times. The chain uses TRBV7-6 and TRBJ1-2; the D gene is possibly TRBD1 (6 bases). Germline loops: CDR1 SGHVS, CDR2 FNYEAQ. The CDR3 consists of 13 residues. Trimming took 5 bases from V and 4 from J, leaving 11 bases between them. The CDR3 protein is CASSPGQFYGYTF. The CDR3 bases are TGTGCCAGCAGCCCAGGACAGTTCTATGGCTACACCTTC.

V usage is TRBV20-1 and J usage is TRBJ1-5; 8 bases fit TRBD1. With V trimmed by 6 bases and J by 4 bases, 5 bases remained unmatched. Germline lookup yields CDR1 DFQATT and CDR2 SNEGSKA (reference sequence). The CDR3 totals 13 residues. CDR3 loop: CSATQGGNQPQHF. CDR3 nucleotides: TGCAGTGCGACACAGGGGGGGAATCAGCCCCAGCATTTT.